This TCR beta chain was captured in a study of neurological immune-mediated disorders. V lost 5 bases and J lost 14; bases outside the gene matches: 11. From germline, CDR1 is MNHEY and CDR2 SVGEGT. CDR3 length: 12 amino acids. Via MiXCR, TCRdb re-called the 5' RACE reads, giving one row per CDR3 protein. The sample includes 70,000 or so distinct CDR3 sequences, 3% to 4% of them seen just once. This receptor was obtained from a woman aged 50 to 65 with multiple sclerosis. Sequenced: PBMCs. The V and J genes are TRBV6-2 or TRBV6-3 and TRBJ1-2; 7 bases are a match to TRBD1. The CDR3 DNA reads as TGTGCCAGCAGTCCGCGACAGGGATCGGTAACCTTC. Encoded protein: CASSPRQGSVTF.